The sequence of this T cell receptor (beta chain) was determined in a study of blood T cell repertoires in COVID-19. The CDR3 sequence is 12 residues long. V was pared by 4 bases and J by 9 bases, with 7 bases between. Looked up from germline, CDR1 is MNHEY and CDR2 is SVGAGI. The method was immunoSEQ multiplex PCR; TCRdb's version includes in-frame clones alone and lacks a portion of them. The top ten hold around 12% of the sample, which has 200,000 to 250,000 clones, 87% seen once. The sequenced material came from peripheral blood. The source of this sequence is a woman aged 18-29 years who had recovered from COVID-19. The chain recombines TRBV6-5 with TRBJ1-6; D gene unclear. CDR3 loop: CASSFVFSPLHF. For the CDR3, the DNA is TGTGCCAGCAGTTTCGTGTTTTCACCCCTCCACTTT.